This T cell receptor beta chain comes out of a study of T-cell reconstitution after alpha-beta-depleted transplantation in children. Inclusive of both ends, the CDR3 amounts to 10 amino acids. Germline values: CDR1 MNHEY, CDR2 SMNVEV (reference sequence). This clonotype was seen many times. Given the absence of the conserved phenylalanine or tryptophan at the CDR3 end, a read error is likely. It is unclear where the CDR3 begins or ends on the DNA, so no DNA is shown, and the CDR3 is as TCRdb lists it. This sample's TCRbeta library carried unique molecular identifier barcodes. TCRdb called the PCR reads again in MiXCR, with one record for every CDR3 protein. The table lists 600,000 to 700,000 distinct CDR3 sequences, approximately 15% of them singletons.

V and J are TRBV27 and TRBJ1-6; the table's D call of TRBD1 was not tested on the DNA. This receptor was taken from a human donor who donated a stem cell graft to a child with acute myeloid leukemia. Sequencing used PBMCs from the stem cell graft donor, obtained from the stem cell graft. The CDR3 region is CASSIMDRGI.